The next 10 T cell receptor beta chains were all read from a single sample in a study of cytomegalovirus exposure and HLA in healthy donors. Profiling relied on immunoSEQ multiplex PCR, and the TCRdb table lists in-frame clones only, not all of them. The data show 150,000 to 180,000 clones, about 86% seen once. The specimen sequenced was PBMCs. These receptors were taken from a human donor in good health.

The chain is built from TRBV5-1 and TRBJ2-1; TRBD2 aligns across 7 bases. The CDR3 covers 15 residues. Germline V gene lookup returns CDR1 SGHRS and CDR2 YFSETQ. V was pared by 7 bases and J by 4 bases, with 11 bases of the junction left unmatched. The CDR3 is CASLGGVDKYNEQFF. In nucleotides, the CDR3 is TGCGCCAGCCTGGGGGGGGTTGATAAGTACAATGAGCAGTTCTTC.

The rearrangement joins TRBV4-1 to TRBJ1-1, with 8 bases lining up with TRBD1. V lost 10 bases and J lost 7; bases outside the gene matches: 14. The CDR3 runs 14 residues. CDR1 and CDR2 (germline): MGHRA, YSYEKL. The CDR3 DNA reads as TGCGCCATTACGGACAGGGTCGGAAGGGGTGAAGCTTTCTTT. Its translation is CAITDRVGRGEAFF.

This chain uses TRBV9 with TRBJ1-5; possibly TRBD1 for D (5 bases). Deletions cut 4 bases from V and 3 bases from J, with 11 bases between. Per the germline V gene, CDR1 is SGDLS and CDR2 is YYNGEE. The CDR3 runs to 14 residues. The CDR3 here is CASSRGGTNQPQHF. CDR3 sequence (DNA): TGTGCCAGCAGCCGTGGGGGGACCAATCAGCCCCAGCATTTT.

The J gene is TRBJ1-1, the V gene TRBV30; D unclear. This CDR3 is built from 13 residues. Germline V gene data show CDR1 as GTSNPN and CDR2 as SVGIG (reference sequence). V was trimmed by 1 base and J by 5 bases, leaving 11 bases between them. The DNA of the CDR3 is TGTGCCTGGAGTGGCCAAAGCGGGACTGAAGCTTTCTTT. Protein: CAWSGQSGTEAFF.

The genes are TRBV5-1 and TRBJ2-2, with 8 bases identical to TRBD1. The germline CDR1 and CDR2 sequences are SGHRS and YFSETQ. J was trimmed by 4 bases and V by 5 bases; bases with no gene match: 7. This CDR3 spans 15 amino acids. The CDR3 region is CASRTGGSFTGELFF. CDR3 sequence (DNA): TGCGCCAGCAGAACAGGGGGATCGTTCACCGGGGAGCTGTTTTTT.

This clone was seen once. The chain carries TRBV6-1 and TRBJ1-4; D call uncertain. Germline values: CDR1 MNHNS, CDR2 SASEGT. Trimming removed 6 bases from V and 5 bases from J, with 13 bases in between. This CDR3 has 14 amino acids. The DNA for the CDR3 is TGTGCCAGCAGCGAATCGACGGAGAATGAAAAACTGTTTTTT. Protein product: CASSESTENEKLFF.

The chain carries TRBV7-2 and TRBJ1-5; the D gene is possibly TRBD1 (5 bases). V lost 3 bases and J lost 1, with 13 bases in between. Germline V gene data show CDR1 as SGHTA and CDR2 as FQGNSA. This CDR3 has 16 amino acids. CDR3 in amino acids: CASSFSPAGSNQPQHF. Written as DNA, the CDR3 is TGTGCCAGCAGCTTTTCTCCTGCAGGGAGCAATCAGCCCCAGCATTTT.

This clone was detected only once. V and J are TRBV2 and TRBJ2-7; D may be TRBD2 (5 bases). This CDR3 comprises 14 residues. CDR1 SNHLY and CDR2 FYNNEI come from the germline V gene. The V end lost 2 bases, the J end lost 2 bases, and 10 bases lay between the germline ends. The CDR3, as DNA: TGTGCCAGCAGTGAACGAAATAGCGCCTACGAGCAGTACTTC. Protein product: CASSERNSAYEQYF.

Ten or more counts support this clone. In DNA, the CDR3 is TGTGCCAGCAGCCCCGGGGGGACCACCGGGGAGCTGTTTTTT. This encodes CASSPGGTTGELFF. The chain has TRBV7-9 and TRBJ2-2; the match to TRBD2 covers 7 bases. Per the germline V gene, CDR1 is SEHNR and CDR2 is FQNEAQ (reference sequence). The CDR3 is 14 residues long. The V gene end was trimmed by 5 bases and the J gene end by 4 bases; junction bases not matched to a gene: 4.

The chain combines TRBV2 with TRBJ2-1; TRBD1 aligns across 10 bases. Germline-derived CDR1 and CDR2 are SNHLY and FYNNEI. The CDR3 has 16 amino acids. With V trimmed by 5 bases and J by 1 base, 5 bases remained unmatched. CDR3 loop: CASSYPGQGSYNEQFF. The CDR3 DNA reads TGTGCCAGCAGTTATCCGGGACAGGGGTCCTACAATGAGCAGTTCTTC. Drawing the rest from reference TRBV2 and TRBJ2-1, the complete variable domain is EPEVTQTPSHQVTQMGQEVILRCVPISNHLYFYWYRQILGQKVEFLVSFYNNEISEKSEIFDDQFSVERPDGSNFTLKIRSTKLEDSAMYFCASSYPGQGSYNEQFFGPGTRLTVL.